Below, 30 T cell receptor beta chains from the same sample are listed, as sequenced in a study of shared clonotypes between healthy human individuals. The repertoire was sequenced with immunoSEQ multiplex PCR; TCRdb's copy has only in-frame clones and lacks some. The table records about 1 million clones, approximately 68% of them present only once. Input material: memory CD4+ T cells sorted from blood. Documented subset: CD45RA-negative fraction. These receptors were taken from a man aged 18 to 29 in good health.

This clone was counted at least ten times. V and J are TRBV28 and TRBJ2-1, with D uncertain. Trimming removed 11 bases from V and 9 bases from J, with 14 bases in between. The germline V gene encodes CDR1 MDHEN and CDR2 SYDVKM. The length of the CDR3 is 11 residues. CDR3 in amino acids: CACKSFSEQFF. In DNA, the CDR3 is TGTGCCTGTAAGTCTTTCAGTGAGCAGTTCTTC. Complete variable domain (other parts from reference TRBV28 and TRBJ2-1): DVKVTQSSRYLVKRTGEKVFLECVQDMDHENMFWYRQDPGLGLRLIYFSYDVKMKEKGDIPEGYSVSREKKERFSLILESASTNQTSMYLCACKSFSEQFFGPGTRLTVL.

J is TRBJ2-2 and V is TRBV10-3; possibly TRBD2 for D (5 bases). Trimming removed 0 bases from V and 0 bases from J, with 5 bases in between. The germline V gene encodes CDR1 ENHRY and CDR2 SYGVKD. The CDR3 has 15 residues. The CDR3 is CAISESRANTGELFF. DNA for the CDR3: TGTGCCATCAGTGAGTCGAGGGCGAACACCGGGGAGCTGTTTTTT.

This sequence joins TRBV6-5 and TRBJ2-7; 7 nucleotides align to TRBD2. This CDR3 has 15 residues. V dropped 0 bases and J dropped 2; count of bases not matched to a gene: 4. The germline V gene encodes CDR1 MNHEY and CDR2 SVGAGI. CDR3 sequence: CASSYSISGTYEQYF. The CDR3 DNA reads TGTGCCAGCAGTTACTCGATCAGCGGGACCTACGAGCAGTACTTC.

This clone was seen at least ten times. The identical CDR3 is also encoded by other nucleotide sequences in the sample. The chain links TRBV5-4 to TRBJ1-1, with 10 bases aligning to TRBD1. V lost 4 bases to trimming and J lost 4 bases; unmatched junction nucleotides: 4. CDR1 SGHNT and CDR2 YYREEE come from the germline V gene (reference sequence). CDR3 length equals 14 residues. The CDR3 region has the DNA TGTGCCAGCAGCCTTGACAGGGGGCGCACTGAAGCTTTCTTT. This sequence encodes CASSLDRGRTEAFF. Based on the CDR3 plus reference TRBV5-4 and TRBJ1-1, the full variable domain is ETGVTQSPTHLIKTRGQQVTLRCSSQSGHNTVSWYQQALGQGPQFIFQYYREEENGRGNFPPRFSGLQFPNYSSELNVNALELDDSALYLCASSLDRGRTEAFFGQGTRLTVV.

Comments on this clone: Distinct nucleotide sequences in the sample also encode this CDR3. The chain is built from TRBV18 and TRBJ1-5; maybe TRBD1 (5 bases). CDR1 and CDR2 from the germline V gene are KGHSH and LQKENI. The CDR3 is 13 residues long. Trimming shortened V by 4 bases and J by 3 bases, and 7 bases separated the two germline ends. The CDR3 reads CASSQGVNQPQHF. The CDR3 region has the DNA TGTGCCAGCTCACAAGGGGTCAATCAGCCCCAGCATTTT.

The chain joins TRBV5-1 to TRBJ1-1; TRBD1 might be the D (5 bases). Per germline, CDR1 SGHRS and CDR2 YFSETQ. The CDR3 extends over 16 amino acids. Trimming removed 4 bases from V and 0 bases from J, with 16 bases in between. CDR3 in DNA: TGCGCCAGCAGCCCCGGATCCCCGGGGGTGAACACTGAAGCTTTCTTT. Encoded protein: CASSPGSPGVNTEAFF.

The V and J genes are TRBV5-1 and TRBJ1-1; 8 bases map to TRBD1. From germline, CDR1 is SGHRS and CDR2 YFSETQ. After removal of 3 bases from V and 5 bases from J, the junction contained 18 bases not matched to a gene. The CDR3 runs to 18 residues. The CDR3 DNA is TGCGCCAGCAGCTCCGAACCGAACAGGGGGAGAGGAGTTACTGAAGCTTTCTTT. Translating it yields CASSSEPNRGRGVTEAFF. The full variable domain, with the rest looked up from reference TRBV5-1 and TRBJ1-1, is KAGVTQTPRYLIKTRGQQVTLSCSPISGHRSVSWYQQTPGQGLQFLFEYFSETQRNKGNFPGRFSGRQFSNSRSEMNVSTLELGDSALYLCASSSEPNRGRGVTEAFFGQGTRLTVV.

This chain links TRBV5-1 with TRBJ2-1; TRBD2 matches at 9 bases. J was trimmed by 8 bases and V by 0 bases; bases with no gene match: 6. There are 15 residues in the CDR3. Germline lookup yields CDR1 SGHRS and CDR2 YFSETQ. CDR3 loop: CASSLERTSVDEQFF. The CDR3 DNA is TGCGCCAGCAGCTTGGAACGGACTAGCGTCGATGAGCAGTTCTTC. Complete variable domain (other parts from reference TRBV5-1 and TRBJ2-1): KAGVTQTPRYLIKTRGQQVTLSCSPISGHRSVSWYQQTPGQGLQFLFEYFSETQRNKGNFPGRFSGRQFSNSRSEMNVSTLELGDSALYLCASSLERTSVDEQFFGPGTRLTVL.

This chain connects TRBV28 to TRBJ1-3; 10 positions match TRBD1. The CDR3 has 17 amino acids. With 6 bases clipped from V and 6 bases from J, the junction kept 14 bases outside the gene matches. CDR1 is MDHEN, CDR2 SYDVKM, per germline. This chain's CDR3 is CASSPGPGTGVVNTIYF. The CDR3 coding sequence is TGTGCCAGCAGCCCCGGTCCCGGGACAGGGGTAGTAAACACCATATATTTT.

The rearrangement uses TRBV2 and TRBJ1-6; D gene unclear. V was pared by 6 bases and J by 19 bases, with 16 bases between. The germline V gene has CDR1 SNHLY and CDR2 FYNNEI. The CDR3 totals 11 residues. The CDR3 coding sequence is TGTGCCAGCAGGACCCGGGAACCTTGGCACTTT. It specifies CASRTREPWHF.

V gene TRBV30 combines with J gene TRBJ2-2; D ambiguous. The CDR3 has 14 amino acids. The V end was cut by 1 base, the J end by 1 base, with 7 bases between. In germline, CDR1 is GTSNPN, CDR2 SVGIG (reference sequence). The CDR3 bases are TGTGCCTGGAGTGAACGGCTGAACACCGGGGAGCTGTTTTTT. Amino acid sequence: CAWSERLNTGELFF.

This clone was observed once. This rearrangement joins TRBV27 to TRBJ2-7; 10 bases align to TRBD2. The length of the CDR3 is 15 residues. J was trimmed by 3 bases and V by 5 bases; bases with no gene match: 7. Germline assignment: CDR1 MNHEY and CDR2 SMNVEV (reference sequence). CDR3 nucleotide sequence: TGTGCCAGCAGTCCTAGCGGGGGTCCCCTCTACGAGCAGTACTTC. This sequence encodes CASSPSGGPLYEQYF.

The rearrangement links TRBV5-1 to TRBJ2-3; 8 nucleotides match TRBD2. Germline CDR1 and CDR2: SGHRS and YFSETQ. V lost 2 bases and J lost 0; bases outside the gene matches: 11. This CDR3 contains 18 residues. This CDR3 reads CASSLPSAGGPSTDTQYF. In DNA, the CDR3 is TGCGCCAGCAGCTTACCTTCGGCGGGGGGACCTAGCACAGATACGCAGTATTTT.

DNA of the CDR3: TGTGCCAGCAGCTTAGCGGGGGTCGGCAACGAGCAGTACTTC. Its translation: CASSLAGVGNEQYF. The chain employs TRBV7-9 and TRBJ2-7; D possibly uses TRBD1 or TRBD2 (5 bases each). With 0 bases removed from V and 5 bases from J, the gap between germline ends came to 11 bases. Germline CDR1 is SEHNR and CDR2 is FQNEAQ (reference sequence). The CDR3 contains 14 residues.

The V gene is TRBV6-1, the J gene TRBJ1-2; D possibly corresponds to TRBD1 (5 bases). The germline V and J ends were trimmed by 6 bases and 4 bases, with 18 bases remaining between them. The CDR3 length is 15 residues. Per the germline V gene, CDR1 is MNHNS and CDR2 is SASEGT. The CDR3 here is CASSATGTESYGYTF. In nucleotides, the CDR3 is TGTGCCAGCAGCGCTACCGGGACGGAGAGCTATGGCTACACCTTC.

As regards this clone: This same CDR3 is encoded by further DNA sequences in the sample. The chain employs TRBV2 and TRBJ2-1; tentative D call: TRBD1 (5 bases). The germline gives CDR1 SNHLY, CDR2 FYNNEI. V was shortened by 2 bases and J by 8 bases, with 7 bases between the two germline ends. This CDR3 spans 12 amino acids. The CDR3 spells CASSEQGYEQFF. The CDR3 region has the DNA TGTGCCAGCAGTGAACAGGGTTATGAGCAGTTCTTC.

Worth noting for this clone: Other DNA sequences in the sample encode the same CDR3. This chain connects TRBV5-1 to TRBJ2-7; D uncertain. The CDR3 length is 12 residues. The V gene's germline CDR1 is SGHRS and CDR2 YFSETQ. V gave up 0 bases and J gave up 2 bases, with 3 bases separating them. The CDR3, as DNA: TGCGCCAGCAGCTTGGTGGCCTACGAGCAGTACTTC. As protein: CASSLVAYEQYF.

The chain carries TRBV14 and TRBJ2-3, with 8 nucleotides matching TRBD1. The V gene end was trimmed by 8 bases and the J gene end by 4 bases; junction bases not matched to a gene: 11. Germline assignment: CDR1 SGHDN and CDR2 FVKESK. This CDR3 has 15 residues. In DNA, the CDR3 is TGTGCCAGCGCGCGATCCGGGACAGGCTCAGATACGCAGTATTTT. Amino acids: CASARSGTGSDTQYF.

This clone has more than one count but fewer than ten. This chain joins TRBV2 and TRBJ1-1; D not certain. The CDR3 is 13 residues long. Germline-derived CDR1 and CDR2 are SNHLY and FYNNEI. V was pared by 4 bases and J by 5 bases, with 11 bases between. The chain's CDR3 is CASSALVGTEAFF. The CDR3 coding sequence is TGTGCCAGCAGTGCACTAGTGGGAACTGAAGCTTTCTTT.

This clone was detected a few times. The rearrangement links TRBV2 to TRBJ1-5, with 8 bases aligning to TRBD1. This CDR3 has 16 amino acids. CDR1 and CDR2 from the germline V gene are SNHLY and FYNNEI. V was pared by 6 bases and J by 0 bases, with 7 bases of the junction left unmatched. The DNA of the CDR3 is TGTGCCAGCAGCGACAGGGGTTCCTATAGCAATCAGCCCCAGCATTTT. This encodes CASSDRGSYSNQPQHF.

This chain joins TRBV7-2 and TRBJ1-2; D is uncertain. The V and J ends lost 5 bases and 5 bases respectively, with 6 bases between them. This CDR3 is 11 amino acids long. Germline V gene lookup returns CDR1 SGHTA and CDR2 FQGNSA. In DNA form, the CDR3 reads TGTGCCAGCAGCCTCGAGTATGGCTACACCTTC. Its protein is CASSLEYGYTF.

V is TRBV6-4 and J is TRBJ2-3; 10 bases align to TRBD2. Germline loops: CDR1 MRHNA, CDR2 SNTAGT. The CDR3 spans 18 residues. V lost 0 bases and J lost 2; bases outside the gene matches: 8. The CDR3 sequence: CASSDSMASGRVTDTQYF. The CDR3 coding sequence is TGTGCCAGCAGTGACTCGATGGCTAGCGGGAGAGTCACAGATACGCAGTATTTT.

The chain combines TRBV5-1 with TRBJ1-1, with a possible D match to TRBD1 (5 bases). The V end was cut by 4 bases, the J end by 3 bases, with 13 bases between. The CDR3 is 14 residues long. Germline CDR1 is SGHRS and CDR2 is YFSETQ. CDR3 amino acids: CASSPWDSDTEAFF. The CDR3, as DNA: TGCGCCAGCAGCCCATGGGACTCTGACACTGAAGCTTTCTTT.

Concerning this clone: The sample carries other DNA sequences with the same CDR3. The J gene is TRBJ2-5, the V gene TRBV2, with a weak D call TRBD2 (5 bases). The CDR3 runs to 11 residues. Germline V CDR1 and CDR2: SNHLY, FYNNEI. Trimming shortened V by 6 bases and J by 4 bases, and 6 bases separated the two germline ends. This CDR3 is CASSRGETQYF. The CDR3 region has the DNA TGTGCCAGCAGCCGGGGAGAGACCCAGTACTTC.

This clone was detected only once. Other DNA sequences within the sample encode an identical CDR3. CDR3 in DNA: TGTGCCAGCTCACCAGAGAGCTCCTATAATTCACCCCTCCACTTT. It encodes CASSPESSYNSPLHF. The V call is TRBV18, the J call TRBJ1-6; no clear D gene. Germline CDR1 reads KGHSH; CDR2 reads LQKENI. The germline V and J ends were trimmed by 2 bases and 0 bases, with 5 bases remaining between them. This CDR3 comprises 15 residues.

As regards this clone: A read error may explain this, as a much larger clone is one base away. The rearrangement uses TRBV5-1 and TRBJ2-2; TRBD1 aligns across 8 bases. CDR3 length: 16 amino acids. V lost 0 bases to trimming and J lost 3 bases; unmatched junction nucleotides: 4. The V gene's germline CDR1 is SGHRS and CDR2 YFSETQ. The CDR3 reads CASSLDVTGDTGELFF. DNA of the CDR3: TGCGCCAGCAGCTTGGACGTGACAGGGGACACCGGGGAGCTGTTTTTT.

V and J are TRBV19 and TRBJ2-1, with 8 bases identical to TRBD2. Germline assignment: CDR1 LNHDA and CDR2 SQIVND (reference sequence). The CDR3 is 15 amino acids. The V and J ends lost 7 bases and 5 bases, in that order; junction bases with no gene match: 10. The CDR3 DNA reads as TGTGCCAGTAAGGGGATATCACTAGCGGACAATGAGCAGTTCTTC. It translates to CASKGISLADNEQFF.

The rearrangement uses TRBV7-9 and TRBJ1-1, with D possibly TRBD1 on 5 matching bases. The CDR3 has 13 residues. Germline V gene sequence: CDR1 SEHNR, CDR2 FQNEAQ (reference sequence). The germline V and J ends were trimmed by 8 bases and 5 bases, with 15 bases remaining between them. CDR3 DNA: TGTGCCAGCGGACAACAGGTTTTGACTGAAGCTTTCTTT. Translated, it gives CASGQQVLTEAFF.

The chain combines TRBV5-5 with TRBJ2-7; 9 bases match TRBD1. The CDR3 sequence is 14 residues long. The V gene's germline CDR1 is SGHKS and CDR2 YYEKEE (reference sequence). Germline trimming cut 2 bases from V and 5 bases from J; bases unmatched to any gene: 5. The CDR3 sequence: CASSFSGTGNEQYF. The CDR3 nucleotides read TGTGCCAGCAGCTTTTCCGGGACAGGGAACGAGCAGTACTTC.

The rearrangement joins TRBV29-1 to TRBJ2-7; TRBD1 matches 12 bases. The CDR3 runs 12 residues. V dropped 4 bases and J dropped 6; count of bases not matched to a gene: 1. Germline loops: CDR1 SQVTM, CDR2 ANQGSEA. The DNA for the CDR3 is TGCAGCGTTGCGGGACAGGGGGCCGAGCAGTACTTC. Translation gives CSVAGQGAEQYF.